The source of this T cell receptor (beta chain) is a study of shared clonotypes between healthy human individuals. Naive-designated CD8 cells lacked CD45RO, were positively enriched for CCR7, and omitted terminally differentiated effector memory CD45RA+ cells. Germline CDR1 MNHEY, CDR2 SMNVEV (reference sequence). Germline trimming cut 1 base from V and 2 bases from J; bases unmatched to any gene: 6. This CDR3 spans 16 amino acids. Using immunoSEQ multiplex PCR, the repertoire was profiled, and TCRdb retains in-frame clones only, with some absent. This table has approximately 2,000,000 clones, just under 95% appearing once.

The origin of this receptor is a man between 18 and 29 years old in good health. Some clones in this sample may be carry-over from other donors' samples. Specimen: naive CD8+ T cells from PBMCs. V gene TRBV27 combines with J gene TRBJ2-3; 7 bases agree with TRBD2. The CDR3 sequence: CASSLWGGGLTDTQYF. The CDR3 DNA is TGTGCCAGCAGTTTATGGGGCGGGGGTCTCACAGATACGCAGTATTTT.